This T cell receptor (beta chain) was identified during a study of memory CD4+ T cells and cytomegalovirus serostatus. The sort gate was single viable CD3+CD4+CD8-CD45RO+ cells for memory CD4+ T cells. Total CD4+ T cells were enriched by CD4 positive selection. In the original workflow: After removing out-of-frame reads, 2 million to 2.5 million distinct TCRbeta sequences remained. The protocol was immunoSEQ multiplex PCR, while the TCRdb copy is restricted to in-frame clones and leaves out a portion. V, J and clone size were drawn from that table, and D and trimming were deduced from the DNA. The sample lists just over 45,000 clones; roughly 80% were seen once. CDR1 and CDR2 (germline): SQVTM, ANQGSEA. CDR3 length: 10 residues. V was trimmed by 7 bases and J by 2 bases, leaving 5 bases between them. Of note for this clone: Its specificity is not known.

General study points: Each of approximately 63 CMV-associated TCRbeta sequences occurred in one to five individuals. Suggested: most of the CMV-linked TCR signature lies in CD4+ memory cells.

The sequencing input was memory CD4+ T cells from blood. This sequence originates from an adult in good health and CMV-seronegative. V is TRBV29-1 and J is TRBJ1-1, with D uncertain. The CDR3 region has the DNA TGCAGCGCCCTCAACACTGAAGCTTTCTTT. Translation gives CSALNTEAFF.